This T cell receptor (beta chain) was sequenced in a study of CD8+ T cells in alopecia areata. In the study overall: Treated patients were given oral tofacitinib, which was dosed at 5 to 10 mg twice daily.

It was cDNA, reverse transcribed from extracted RNA, that served as the sequencing template. Assay used: immunoSEQ multiplex PCR; TCRdb lists only in-frame clones, some missing. This table has 120,000 to 150,000 clones, around 86% appearing once. Treatment denoted: oral pan-JAK inhibitor, 5-10 mg twice daily. Study-wide results and limits: Mice gave a clearer picture of TCR sharing than patients did, possibly for HLA-related reasons.

To note about this clone: No antigen is known for it.

V was clipped by 7 bases and J by 4 bases, with 7 bases between them. The CDR3 runs 12 residues. Germline loops: CDR1 SGHTA, CDR2 FQGTGA. Specimen: CD8+ T cells sorted from blood, collected at week 4, from a patient treated with tofacitinib. J is TRBJ2-2 and V is TRBV7-3; D gene ambiguous. The sequence was collected from a human donor with alopecia areata. CDR3 bases: TGTGCCAGCATCCTGCCCACCGGGGAGCTGTTTTTT. Amino acid sequence: CASILPTGELFF.